The next 10 T cell receptor beta chains were all read from a single sample in a study of T cell changes during pregnancy in multiple sclerosis. Measured with immunoSEQ multiplex PCR; TCRdb has only the in-frame clones, and not every one. Of some 60,000 clones listed, 90% to 95% are singletons. Sequencing was performed on peripheral blood, taken in the first trimester of pregnancy. The receptor set was obtained from a female donor with multiple sclerosis, enrolled in a pregnancy study.

This chain joins TRBV7-2 and TRBJ2-7; 8 bases align to TRBD2. Germline V gene lookup returns CDR1 SGHTA and CDR2 FQGNSA. V was clipped by 2 bases and J by 2 bases; unmatched bases: 8. This CDR3 has 16 amino acids. CDR3 loop: CASSLYWSGGPYEQYF. CDR3 sequence (DNA): TGTGCCAGCAGCTTATACTGGAGCGGGGGACCCTACGAGCAGTACTTC.

The rearrangement uses TRBV19 and TRBJ2-7; 12 nucleotides line up with TRBD2. CDR1 is LNHDA, CDR2 SQIVND, per germline (reference sequence). Trimming took 8 bases from V and 7 from J; bases not matched to a gene: 3. The CDR3 runs 12 residues. The CDR3 DNA follows: TGTGCCAGTGCCGGACTAGCGGGGGAGCAGTACTTC. It is translated as CASAGLAGEQYF.

This chain links TRBV7-2 with TRBJ1-1, with TRBD1 matching over 8 bases. The junction had 2 bases not matched to a gene; V was cut back by 2 bases and J by 3 bases. Germline values: CDR1 SGHTA, CDR2 FQGNSA. The CDR3 has 14 residues. For the CDR3, the DNA is TGTGCCAGCAGCTTAACAGGGGGGGACACTGAAGCTTTCTTT. Its translation: CASSLTGGDTEAFF.

This rearrangement joins TRBV11-1 to TRBJ1-2; D gene uncertain. The V end lost 2 bases, the J end lost 4 bases, and 8 bases lay between the germline ends. This CDR3 is built from 13 residues. Germline assignment: CDR1 SGHAT and CDR2 FQDESV (reference sequence). The DNA of the CDR3 is TGTGCCAGCAGCTTAAACGGAGGCTATGGCTACACCTTC. Protein sequence: CASSLNGGYGYTF.

The V gene is TRBV5-1, the J gene TRBJ2-1; maybe TRBD1 (6 bases). V gave up 4 bases and J gave up 4 bases, with 15 bases separating them. CDR3 size: 15 residues. The V gene's germline CDR1 is SGHRS and CDR2 YFSETQ. Here the CDR3 DNA reads TGCGCCAGCAGCCTCGGGACACTAGGATACAATGAGCAGTTCTTC. It encodes CASSLGTLGYNEQFF.

This chain uses TRBV5-1 with TRBJ1-3, with D possibly TRBD1 on 5 matching bases. This CDR3 comprises 14 residues. The germline V gene encodes CDR1 SGHRS and CDR2 YFSETQ. With 5 bases removed from V and 7 bases from J, the gap between germline ends came to 16 bases. The CDR3 coding sequence is TGCGCCAGCAGTCTGGAGGGCAGGGCGAACACCATATATTTT. Translated: CASSLEGRANTIYF. The variable domain in full, completed from reference TRBV5-1 and TRBJ1-3, reads KAGVTQTPRYLIKTRGQQVTLSCSPISGHRSVSWYQQTPGQGLQFLFEYFSETQRNKGNFPGRFSGRQFSNSRSEMNVSTLELGDSALYLCASSLEGRANTIYFGEGSWLTVV.

The rearrangement joins TRBV16 to TRBJ1-1; D call uncertain. Trimming left V 7 bases short and J 1 base short, with 13 bases between. This CDR3 comprises 14 residues. CDR1 is KGHSY and CDR2 is FQNENV in the germline V gene. The CDR3 DNA reads TGTGCCAGCACCTCAAGTCGGGGGAACACTGAAGCTTTCTTT. Translated, it gives CASTSSRGNTEAFF.

J is TRBJ2-7 and V is TRBV19, with a possible D match to TRBD2 (7 bases). V dropped 5 bases and J dropped 3 bases, with 17 bases sitting between them. CDR1 is LNHDA and CDR2 is SQIVND in the germline V gene (reference sequence). The CDR3 is made up of 15 amino acids. CDR3 coding DNA: TGTGCCAGTAGTTACGGGGGGCAAGTTCTCTACGAGCAGTACTTC. It translates to CASSYGGQVLYEQYF. Full variable domain (rest looked up from reference TRBV19 and TRBJ2-7): DGGITQSPKYLFRKEGQNVTLSCEQNLNHDAMYWYRQDPGQGLRLIYYSQIVNDFQKGDIAEGYSVSREKKESFPLTVTSAQKNPTAFYLCASSYGGQVLYEQYFGPGTRLTVT.

This CDR3 is CASSPGGANVLTF. CDR3 nucleotides: TGTGCCAGCAGCCCAGGGGGGGCCAACGTCCTGACTTTC. This chain links TRBV7-2 with TRBJ2-6, with D perhaps TRBD1 (5 bases). V lost 5 bases to trimming and J lost 4 bases, with 6 bases between them. Germline V gives CDR1 SGHTA, CDR2 FQGNSA. The CDR3 has 13 residues.

V gene TRBV15 combines with J gene TRBJ1-6; tentatively, D is TRBD1 (6 bases). The CDR3 loop spans 17 amino acids. Germline CDR1 LNHNV, CDR2 YYDKDF (reference sequence). Deletions cut 2 bases from V and 0 bases from J, with 11 bases between. The CDR3 sequence is CATSRITGSSYNSPLHF. The CDR3 DNA sequence: TGTGCCACCAGCAGAATCACAGGGAGCTCCTATAATTCACCCCTCCACTTT.